Listed below are T cell receptor beta chains from one sample, sequenced in a study of shared clonotypes between healthy human individuals. The assay was immunoSEQ multiplex PCR, and TCRdb's table has in-frame clones only and misses some. The table includes 550,000 to 600,000 clones, more than 95% detected once. The sequenced sample consisted of naive CD8+ T cells sorted from blood. All receptors come from a man aged 25 to 40 in good health. CDR3s include the opening cysteine and the closing phenylalanine or tryptophan. D genes are given only for firm matches. Some rows have no size entry. The others give once, few or many, or a class for an expanded clone.

J	length	V	size	D	CDR3	DNA
TRBJ2-7	16	TRBV15	-	TRBD1	CATSGYRGREFYEQYF	TGTGCCACCAGCGGATACAGGGGGCGGGAATTCTACGAGCAGTACTTC
TRBJ2-7	15	TRBV28	-	-	CASRTTGTTTYEQYF	TGTGCCAGCAGGACTACCGGGACAACAACCTACGAGCAGTACTTC
TRBJ1-2	16	TRBV5-5	-	-	CASSPGTLTANYGYTF	TGTGCCAGCAGCCCCGGGACACTTACAGCTAACTATGGCTACACCTTC
TRBJ2-7	14	TRBV10-3	-	TRBD1	CAIRAGGAGYEQYF	TGTGCCATCAGGGCAGGGGGCGCAGGTTACGAGCAGTACTTC
TRBJ2-3	18	TRBV27	-	TRBD2	CASSLSHGLAGITDTQYF	TGTGCCAGCAGTTTATCACACGGGCTAGCGGGAATCACAGATACGCAGTATTTT
TRBJ2-7	13	TRBV29-1	-	-	CSVEDETRYEQYF	TGCAGCGTTGAAGACGAGACTAGATACGAGCAGTACTTC
TRBJ2-7	14	TRBV10-2	-	-	CASSESGRGHEQYF	TGCGCCAGCAGTGAGTCTGGCAGGGGCCACGAGCAGTACTTC
TRBJ2-1	17	TRBV10-1	-	-	CASSETVLKDSYNEQFF	TGCGCCAGCAGTGAAACGGTCCTTAAGGACTCCTACAATGAGCAGTTCTTC
TRBJ2-1	15	TRBV7-6	-	-	CASSLTASSGDEQFF	TGTGCCAGCAGCCTGACAGCTTCATCAGGGGATGAGCAGTTCTTC
TRBJ1-5	16	TRBV15	once	-	CATSRATSGARQPQHF	TGTGCCACCAGCAGAGCGACATCGGGAGCGCGTCAGCCCCAGCATTTT
TRBJ1-5	13	TRBV27	-	-	CASSQGSNQPQHF	TGTGCCAGCAGCCAGGGTAGCAATCAGCCCCAGCATTTT
TRBJ2-1	13	TRBV10-2	-	-	CASSDFFGNEQFF	TGCGCCAGCAGTGACTTCTTCGGCAATGAGCAGTTCTTC
TRBJ1-5	18	TRBV28	-	-	CASSFGIATPDSNQPQHF	TGTGCCAGCAGTTTTGGTATTGCGACTCCTGATAGCAATCAGCCCCAGCATTTT
TRBJ2-1	15	TRBV6-5	-	TRBD2	CASSWGGGTHNEQFF	TGTGCCAGCAGTTGGGGCGGGGGGACCCACAATGAGCAGTTCTTC
TRBJ2-3	13	TRBV6-5	-	-	CAASTSSTDTQYF	TGTGCCGCCAGTACCAGTAGCACAGATACGCAGTATTTT
TRBJ2-7	18	TRBV19	-	TRBD2	CASSIRISGRESSYEQYF	TGTGCCAGTAGTATTAGAATTAGCGGGAGGGAAAGCTCCTACGAGCAGTACTTC
TRBJ2-1	12	TRBV19	-	-	CASSRADDEQFF	TGTGCCAGTAGTAGGGCTGACGACGAGCAGTTCTTC
TRBJ2-3	13	TRBV6-5	-	-	CASSYGEADTQYF	TGTGCCAGCAGTTACGGGGAGGCAGATACGCAGTATTTT
TRBJ1-2	13	TRBV6-1	-	-	CASDGALDYGYTF	TGTGCCAGCGACGGGGCCCTTGACTATGGCTACACCTTC
TRBJ2-5	15	TRBV9	-	-	CASSSHVGRSETQYF	TGTGCCAGCAGCTCCCACGTCGGCAGATCAGAGACCCAGTACTTC
TRBJ1-1	13	TRBV30	-	-	CAWSVLLNTEAFF	TGTGCCTGGAGTGTACTCCTTAACACTGAAGCTTTCTTT
TRBJ2-1	14	TRBV7-2	-	-	CASSLRDGYNEQFF	TGTGCCAGCAGCTTAAGGGACGGGTACAATGAGCAGTTCTTC
TRBJ1-4	15	TRBV7-9	-	-	CASSTPGGTNEKLFF	TGTGCCAGCAGCACCCCGGGGGGCACTAATGAAAAACTGTTTTTT
TRBJ2-7	14	TRBV4-3	once	-	CASSQDRGSYEQYF	TGCGCCAGCAGCCAAGACCGGGGCTCCTACGAGCAGTACTTC
TRBJ2-1	13	TRBV10-1	-	-	CASSDAFYNEQFF	TGCGCCAGCAGTGATGCTTTCTACAATGAGCAGTTCTTC
TRBJ2-7	15	TRBV2	-	-	CASRENGQVPYEQYF	TGTGCCAGCAGAGAAAACGGACAAGTCCCCTACGAGCAGTACTTC
TRBJ1-1	16	TRBV27	-	-	CASSLSGEMVNTEAFF	TGTGCCAGCAGTTTATCGGGGGAAATGGTGAACACTGAAGCTTTCTTT
TRBJ2-7	14	TRBV27	-	-	CASSLSDRPYEQYF	TGTGCCAGCAGTTTATCCGACAGGCCCTACGAGCAGTACTTC
TRBJ1-2	15	TRBV6-1	-	-	CASSEAQGLNYGYTF	TGTGCCAGCAGTGAAGCCCAGGGGCTGAACTATGGCTACACCTTC
TRBJ1-2	13	TRBV7-6	-	TRBD1	CASSPTGDYGYTF	TGTGCCAGCAGCCCGACAGGGGACTATGGCTACACCTTC
TRBJ2-7	17	TRBV4-1	-	-	CASSATEGDYRDTEQYF	TGCGCCAGCAGCGCAACCGAAGGGGATTACCGAGACACCGAGCAGTACTTC
TRBJ2-7	14	TRBV7-9	-	-	CASSPRGISYEQYF	TGTGCCAGCAGCCCCCGGGGCATCTCCTACGAGCAGTACTTC
TRBJ1-1	15	TRBV7-3	once	-	CASSLSKGMNTEAFF	TGTGCCAGCAGCTTAAGCAAGGGTATGAACACTGAAGCTTTCTTT
TRBJ2-3	17	TRBV11-2	-	-	CASSLIVAEEITDTQYF	TGTGCCAGCAGCTTGATCGTAGCGGAGGAGATCACAGATACGCAGTATTTT
TRBJ2-1	15	TRBV21-1	once	-	CASSKEASGDNEQFF	TGTGCCAGCAGCAAGGAAGCTAGCGGGGACAATGAGCAGTTCTTC
TRBJ2-7	15	TRBV5-4	-	TRBD2	CASSLVGSGIYEQYF	TGTGCCAGCAGCTTGGTGGGTAGCGGGATCTACGAGCAGTACTTC
TRBJ1-2	15	TRBV10-3	-	-	CAIRDKEWTTYGYTF	TGTGCCATCCGGGACAAGGAGTGGACGACCTATGGCTACACCTTC
TRBJ1-4	17	TRBV7-9	-	-	CASSLRAPTATNEKLFF	TGTGCCAGCAGCCTAAGAGCTCCAACAGCAACTAATGAAAAACTGTTTTTT
TRBJ2-2	14	TRBV6-6	-	TRBD1	CASSEGQITGELFF	TGTGCCAGCAGTGAGGGACAGATCACCGGGGAGCTGTTTTTT
TRBJ1-2	16	TRBV5-1	-	-	CASSLGRGEPHYGYTF	TGCGCCAGCAGCTTGGGGCGCGGGGAGCCCCACTATGGCTACACCTTC
TRBJ2-7	13	TRBV4-1	-	TRBD1	CASSTLSGTGAFF	TGCGCCAGCAGCACACTCTCCGGGACAGGAGCTTTCTTC
TRBJ1-2	14	TRBV5-4	-	-	CASNHRDTKSDYTF	TGTGCCAGCAACCACCGGGACACTAAAAGCGACTACACCTTC
TRBJ2-7	16	TRBV11-2	once	TRBD2	CASSFFRSGRLDEQYF	TGTGCCAGCAGCTTTTTTCGAAGCGGGAGGTTGGACGAGCAGTACTTC
TRBJ1-2	15	TRBV9	-	TRBD1	CASSAPGTGSYGYTF	TGTGCCAGCAGCGCCCCCGGGACAGGGTCTTACGGCTACACCTTC
TRBJ1-2	16	TRBV5-4	-	-	CASRNVDQGLNYGYTF	TGTGCCAGCAGAAATGTTGACCAGGGGCTTAACTATGGCTACACCTTC
TRBJ1-5	17	TRBV4-1	-	-	CASSQEMTANSNQPQHF	TGCGCCAGCAGCCAAGAGATGACAGCGAATAGCAATCAGCCCCAGCATTTT
TRBJ1-1	13	TRBV28	-	-	CASSHQTARGAFF	TGTGCCAGCAGTCATCAGACGGCCAGAGGAGCTTTCTTT
TRBJ2-3	13	TRBV29-1	-	-	CSVLAPSTDTQYF	TGCAGCGTTTTGGCGCCTAGCACAGATACGCAGTATTTT
TRBJ1-1	14	TRBV6-5	-	-	CASSYSGSRTEAFF	TGTGCCAGCAGTTACTCGGGTAGTCGCACTGAAGCTTTCTTT
TRBJ1-2	12	TRBV6-5	once	-	CASSYGEGHYTF	TGTGCCAGCAGTTACGGAGAAGGTCACTACACCTTC
TRBJ2-1	15	TRBV2	-	-	CASSEAQGSYNEQFF	TGTGCCAGCAGTGAAGCACAAGGTTCCTACAATGAGCAGTTCTTC
TRBJ2-1	13	TRBV30	-	TRBD2	CAQGLAGHNEQFF	TGTGCTCAGGGACTAGCGGGCCACAATGAGCAGTTCTTC
TRBJ2-1	15	TRBV6-5	-	TRBD2	CASSRLAGGWFEQFF	TGTGCCAGCAGCAGACTAGCGGGAGGGTGGTTTGAGCAGTTCTTC
TRBJ2-1	15	TRBV27	-	TRBD2	CASSVGTIPLNEQFF	TGTGCCAGCAGTGTAGGGACTATCCCACTCAATGAGCAGTTCTTC
TRBJ2-5	16	TRBV12-2	once	-	CASRATGTLTGETQYF	TGTGCAAGTCGAGCGACCGGGACCCTCACGGGTGAGACCCAGTACTTC
TRBJ1-3	14	TRBV27	-	-	CASSLSRSGNTIYF	TGTGCCAGCAGTTTATCTAGATCTGGAAACACCATATATTTT
TRBJ2-1	17	TRBV27	-	-	CASSLIGASPGYNEQFF	TGTGCCAGCAGTTTAATCGGTGCCTCACCAGGGTACAATGAGCAGTTCTTC
TRBJ2-1	15	TRBV18	-	TRBD1	CASSHQDRARNEQFF	TGTGCCAGCTCACACCAGGACAGGGCCCGGAATGAGCAGTTCTTC
TRBJ2-1	15	TRBV6-1	-	TRBD1	CASRLTGIIGSEQFF	TGTGCCAGCAGGCTGACAGGGATCATCGGGTCTGAGCAGTTCTTC